This is a list of T cell receptor beta chains from one sample in a study of PD-L1 blockade in urothelial cancer. Using immunoSEQ multiplex PCR, the repertoire was profiled, and TCRdb retains in-frame clones only, with some absent. Of almost 30,000 clones in the sample, over 75% were seen once. Specimen: PBMCs, collected around atezolizumab (anti-PD-L1) treatment. Source of these receptors: a man aged 45-65 years with urothelial cancer. Both conserved end residues are part of each CDR3. Fields, in order: clone size, D gene, V gene, J gene, CDR3 DNA, CDR3 protein. A D gene is named only where the DNA matches it firmly. Some rows have no size entry. The others give once, few or many, or a class for an expanded clone.

-	-	TRBV2	TRBJ2-2	TGTGCCAGCACCAAAGGGACTTCTCCTAACACCGGGGAGCTGTTTTTT	CASTKGTSPNTGELFF
few	TRBD2	TRBV29-1	TRBJ2-3	TGCAGCGTTGACCGCGGGAGAGGCACAGATACGCAGTATTTT	CSVDRGRGTDTQYF
-	-	TRBV7-9	TRBJ1-2	TGTGCCAGCAGCTTAGCCACCAGGGCGTACGGCTACACCTTC	CASSLATRAYGYTF
few	TRBD1	TRBV6-4	TRBJ1-1	TGTGCCAGCAGTGACCAAGACAGGGGCGACACTGAAGCTTTCTTT	CASSDQDRGDTEAFF
-	-	TRBV5-1	TRBJ2-7	TGCGCCAGCAGCCCGGGTCCTTCCTACGAGCAGTACTTC	CASSPGPSYEQYF
-	TRBD2	TRBV5-6	TRBJ2-2	TGTGCCAGCAGCTCGGGACTAGTGAACACCGGGGAGCTGTTTTTT	CASSSGLVNTGELFF
few	-	TRBV14	TRBJ1-5	TGTGCCAGCAGCCAAGACCTCGGTCAGCCCCAGCATTTT	CASSQDLGQPQHF
-	TRBD1	TRBV4-1	TRBJ1-6	TGCGCCAGCAGCCAAGTTCTCCGGACAGGGACAAATTCACCCCTCCACTTT	CASSQVLRTGTNSPLHF
-	-	TRBV5-4	TRBJ2-3	TGTGCCAGCAGCTGGGACAACACAGATACGCAGTATTTT	CASSWDNTDTQYF
-	TRBD1	TRBV7-3	TRBJ2-2	TGTGCCAGCAGCTTATCGACGGGACAGGGGAGAACCGGGGAGCTGTTTTTT	CASSLSTGQGRTGELFF
-	-	TRBV14	TRBJ2-5	TGTGCCAGCAGCCAAGATCGGTTAGGGGGAGAGACCCAGTACTTC	CASSQDRLGGETQYF
-	-	TRBV27	TRBJ2-2	TGTGCCAGCCGGAGGACCGGGGAGCTGTTTTTT	CASRRTGELFF
-	TRBD2	TRBV29-1	TRBJ2-1	TGCAGCCACCGGGGGGGGTCCTACAATGAGCAGTTCTTC	CSHRGGSYNEQFF
few	-	TRBV30	TRBJ2-2	TGTGCCTGGGAAAGACTAGACACCGGGGAGCTGTTTTTT	CAWERLDTGELFF
-	-	TRBV2	TRBJ2-1	TGTGCCAGCAGTGAATCAGGGACTCTTCCCGATGAGCAGTTCTTC	CASSESGTLPDEQFF
-	TRBD2	TRBV6-4	TRBJ2-3	TGTGCCAGCAGTCCCCAAGAGCGGGACACAGATACGCAGTATTTT	CASSPQERDTDTQYF
once	TRBD2	TRBV28	TRBJ2-7	TGTGCCAGCAGTCCAAGACTAGCGGGAGGCTCGAGATCCGAGCAGTACTTC	CASSPRLAGGSRSEQYF
-	-	TRBV5-4	TRBJ2-7	TGTGCCAGCAGCAAGATAGGACAGACCTTCTACGAGCAGTACTTC	CASSKIGQTFYEQYF
-	TRBD1	TRBV30	TRBJ1-4	TGTGCCTGGAGCTCTCGGGACAGGATAAATGAAAAACTGTTTTTT	CAWSSRDRINEKLFF
-	-	TRBV10-3	TRBJ2-7	TGTGCCATCAGTGGGACAGAAACTCACTACGAGCAGTACTTC	CAISGTETHYEQYF
-	TRBD2	TRBV18	TRBJ2-7	TGTGCCAGCTCTCCGACGGGAGGCAGCTACGAGCAGTACTTC	CASSPTGGSYEQYF
-	-	TRBV5-4	TRBJ1-2	TGTGCCAGCAGCCCCCGGGATCTCTATGGCTACACCTTC	CASSPRDLYGYTF
few	TRBD1	TRBV25-1	TRBJ2-5	TGTGCCAGCAGGACAGGGGCTGAGACCCAGTACTTC	CASRTGAETQYF